This TCR beta chain was identified in a study of blood T cell repertoires in COVID-19. The V end was cut by 6 bases, the J end by 0 bases, with 18 bases between. This CDR3 region has 17 residues. Germline-derived CDR1 and CDR2 are MNHEY and SMNVEV (reference sequence). Original analysis: Reference gene primer amplification gave nucleated cell count estimates. Profiling relied on immunoSEQ multiplex PCR, and the TCRdb table lists in-frame clones only, not all of them. D and trimming were read from the DNA, whereas the V and J calls and clone size are those reported in that table. The data show about 240,000 clones, with around 90% seen just once and 0.7% to 0.85% held by the top ten.

The V call is TRBV27, the J call TRBJ2-4; D possibly corresponds to TRBD1 (6 bases). The source of this sequence is a woman in her thirties with acute or convalescent COVID-19. The specimen was peripheral blood. The CDR3 coding sequence is TGTGCCAGCAGGAACTTAACAGGGCACCTAGCCAAAAACATTCAGTACTTC. It codes for CASRNLTGHLAKNIQYF.